The 27 T cell receptor beta chains presented below share a single source sample, sequenced in a study of shared clonotypes between healthy human individuals. The table came from immunoSEQ multiplex PCR; TCRdb's copy has only in-frame clones and leaves some out. Among some 980,000 clones listed, around 80% were seen once. Input material: memory CD4+ T cells sorted from blood. Subset reported: CD45RA-negative fraction. The receptors come from a young man in good health.

The gene calls are TRBV27 and TRBJ2-7; 9 bases agree with TRBD2. This CDR3 is 14 amino acids long. The germline CDR1 and CDR2 sequences are MNHEY and SMNVEV (reference sequence). J was trimmed by 4 bases and V by 6 bases; bases with no gene match: 7. The CDR3 protein is CASSARRGGYEQYF. The DNA of the CDR3 is TGTGCCAGCAGCGCCCGGCGGGGGGGTTACGAGCAGTACTTC.

In this sample, this clone turned up a few times. A much larger clonotype is one base distant, so this may be a read error. The chain is built from TRBV28 and TRBJ2-7; D not certain. The CDR3 covers 10 residues. CDR1 is MDHEN, CDR2 SYDVKM, per germline. V was clipped by 6 bases and J by 3 bases, with 3 bases between them. For the CDR3, the DNA is TGTGCCAGCAGCCACTACGAGCAGTACTTC. As protein: CASSHYEQYF.

V and J are TRBV18 and TRBJ1-2; 7 positions match TRBD1. The CDR3 contains 14 residues. The trim removed 5 bases at V and 4 bases at J, leaving 7 bases unmatched. Germline CDR1 and CDR2: KGHSH and LQKENI. Written as DNA, the CDR3 is TGTGCCAGCTCATCGCCGGGACAGCCCTATGGCTACACCTTC. Translated: CASSSPGQPYGYTF.

This sequence joins TRBV5-1 and TRBJ1-5; possibly TRBD1 for D (5 bases). CDR3 length: 16 residues. The V end lost 4 bases, the J end lost 2 bases, and 16 bases lay between the germline ends. Germline V gene data show CDR1 as SGHRS and CDR2 as YFSETQ. For the CDR3, the DNA is TGCGCCAGCAGCCCGGGGCCCGAATGGCGCAATCAGCCCCAGCATTTT. Encoded protein: CASSPGPEWRNQPQHF. Looking up the rest from reference TRBV5-1 and TRBJ1-5 gives the full variable domain: KAGVTQTPRYLIKTRGQQVTLSCSPISGHRSVSWYQQTPGQGLQFLFEYFSETQRNKGNFPGRFSGRQFSNSRSEMNVSTLELGDSALYLCASSPGPEWRNQPQHFGDGTRLSIL.

This chain connects TRBV6-1 to TRBJ2-7, with D unclear. Germline V gene lookup returns CDR1 MNHNS and CDR2 SASEGT. Trimming removed 5 bases from V and 1 base from J, with 12 bases in between. CDR3 size: 14 residues. CDR3 amino acids: CASSLDGISYEQYF. CDR3 nucleotide sequence: TGTGCCAGCAGTTTGGACGGTATATCCTACGAGCAGTACTTC.

V and J are TRBV6-1 and TRBJ2-5, with D perhaps TRBD1 (5 bases). The germline V gene encodes CDR1 MNHNS and CDR2 SASEGT. The V gene lost 3 bases and the J gene lost 5 bases, with 13 bases spanning the gap. The CDR3 runs to 14 residues. The CDR3 loop is CASSEAGKRETQYF. CDR3 sequence (DNA): TGTGCCAGCAGTGAGGCAGGGAAAAGGGAGACCCAGTACTTC.

V usage is TRBV5-6 and J usage is TRBJ1-3; tentatively, D is TRBD1 (5 bases). Germline CDR1 SGHDT, CDR2 YYEEEE. CDR3 length equals 15 residues. Trimming removed 3 bases from V and 4 bases from J, with 14 bases in between. CDR3 DNA: TGTGCCAGCAGCTCTGTGGGGGTCTCAGGAAACACCATATATTTT. Its translation is CASSSVGVSGNTIYF.

The chain recombines TRBV6-5 with TRBJ2-1, with unresolved D. V was cut by 3 bases and J by 2 bases, with 11 bases left in between. Germline assignment: CDR1 MNHEY and CDR2 SVGAGI. The length of the CDR3 is 15 residues. The CDR3 region is CASSYTVTAYNEQFF. The DNA for the CDR3 is TGTGCCAGCAGTTATACCGTTACGGCCTACAATGAGCAGTTCTTC.

The rearrangement links TRBV11-3 to TRBJ2-1; 9 bases fit TRBD1. V shed 0 bases and J 4 bases; nucleotides not matched to a gene: 10. The CDR3 is 18 amino acids. The germline CDR1 and CDR2 sequences are SGHNT and YENEEA. In DNA, the CDR3 is TGTGCCAGCAGCTTAGATCGTTCACAGGGACAGGGATACAATGAGCAGTTCTTC. This gives the protein CASSLDRSQGQGYNEQFF.

This clone appeared a few times. The chain combines TRBV27 with TRBJ2-7, with D uncertain. V was shortened by 5 bases and J by 1 base, with 9 bases between the two germline ends. The CDR3 length is 13 residues. The germline gives CDR1 MNHEY, CDR2 SMNVEV (reference sequence). The CDR3, as DNA: TGTGCCAGCAGTCGGACGGAGTCCTACGAGCAGTACTTC. Its translation: CASSRTESYEQYF.

This clone was counted once. The rearrangement links TRBV19 to TRBJ2-2; no reliable D call. V was trimmed by 8 bases and J by 0 bases, leaving 4 bases between them. The CDR3 extends over 12 amino acids. Per germline, CDR1 LNHDA and CDR2 SQIVND (reference sequence). CDR3 sequence: CASQANTGELFF. The CDR3 DNA reads TGTGCCAGTCAAGCGAACACCGGGGAGCTGTTTTTT. Together with reference TRBV19 and TRBJ2-2, the CDR3 gives the full variable domain: DGGITQSPKYLFRKEGQNVTLSCEQNLNHDAMYWYRQDPGQGLRLIYYSQIVNDFQKGDIAEGYSVSREKKESFPLTVTSAQKNPTAFYLCASQANTGELFFGEGSRLTVL.

The rearrangement uses TRBV7-9 and TRBJ2-5; D is uncertain. The CDR3 totals 15 residues. Trimming stripped 0 bases from V and 5 bases from J, with 13 bases between. Germline assignment: CDR1 SEHNR and CDR2 FQNEAQ (reference sequence). CDR3 sequence (DNA): TGTGCCAGCAGCTTAGCCTACGGTAGGGTTGAGACCCAGTACTTC. It yields the protein CASSLAYGRVETQYF.

The chain employs TRBV5-4 and TRBJ1-3; TRBD1 is a possible D gene (5 bases). V lost 4 bases, J lost 4 bases, and 18 bases lay in between. Germline lookup yields CDR1 SGHNT and CDR2 YYREEE (reference sequence). The CDR3 totals 16 residues. CDR3 DNA sequence: TGTGCCAGCAGCGTAGGAACCGGGAGGGGAGGAAACACCATATATTTT. Protein: CASSVGTGRGGNTIYF.

The V gene is TRBV11-2, the J gene TRBJ1-6; D gene ambiguous. Germline CDR1 reads SGHAT; CDR2 reads FQNNGV. V was shortened by 5 bases and J by 4 bases, with 12 bases between the two germline ends. The CDR3 consists of 15 residues. The CDR3 sequence: CASSARTEYNSPLHF. In nucleotides, the CDR3 is TGTGCCAGCAGCGCCCGGACGGAATATAATTCACCCCTCCACTTT.

This clone was found a few times. Possible read error: a much larger clone is one base away. The V gene is TRBV7-2, the J gene TRBJ1-1; TRBD1 aligns across 7 bases. Germline V lookup: CDR1 SGHTA, CDR2 FQGNSA. The J segment lost 1 base and the V segment lost 3 bases, leaving 2 bases of the junction unmatched. There are 14 residues in the CDR3. This CDR3 reads CASSLTGWNTEAFF. CDR3 coding DNA: TGTGCCAGCAGCTTGACAGGGTGGAACACTGAAGCTTTCTTT. Filled out from reference TRBV7-2 and TRBJ1-1, the complete variable domain reads GAGVSQSPSNKVTEKGKDVELRCDPISGHTALYWYRQSLGQGLEFLIYFQGNSAPDKSGLPSDRFSAERTGGSVSTLTIQRTQQEDSAVYLCASSLTGWNTEAFFGQGTRLTVV.

The chain is built from TRBV7-2 and TRBJ2-1; 12 nucleotides line up with TRBD1. CDR3 size: 15 residues. Germline CDR1 SGHTA, CDR2 FQGNSA. V shed 5 bases and J 7 bases; nucleotides not matched to a gene: 6. CDR3 DNA: TGTGCCAGCAGCACCGGGACAGGGGGCTGGAATGAGCAGTTCTTC. This codes for CASSTGTGGWNEQFF.

The chain joins TRBV2 to TRBJ2-7; 7 positions match TRBD2. The V gene end was trimmed by 0 bases and the J gene end by 4 bases; junction bases not matched to a gene: 3. There are 14 residues in the CDR3. Germline values: CDR1 SNHLY, CDR2 FYNNEI. This chain's CDR3 is CASSEAGGPYEQYF. CDR3 coding DNA: TGTGCCAGCAGTGAAGCGGGAGGGCCTTACGAGCAGTACTTC.

V usage is TRBV5-6 and J usage is TRBJ2-2; possible D gene TRBD2, 6 bases. The CDR3 length is 15 residues. Germline V lookup: CDR1 SGHDT, CDR2 YYEEEE. Between the trimmed V and J ends, which lost 0 bases and 3 bases, there was a span of 9 bases. CDR3 in amino acids: CASSLGLDYTGELFF. The DNA of the CDR3 is TGTGCCAGCAGCTTGGGACTAGATTACACCGGGGAGCTGTTTTTT.

The V gene is TRBV4-3, the J gene TRBJ2-5; no reliable D call. Germline V gives CDR1 LGHNA, CDR2 YSLEER. CDR3 length: 13 residues. Trimming removed 4 bases from V and 6 bases from J, with 12 bases in between. Here the CDR3 DNA reads TGCGCCAGCAGCCCCATACTCCGGAAGACCCAGTACTTC. Translating it yields CASSPILRKTQYF.

CDR3 amino acids: CASSSPTYTDTQYF. CDR3 nucleotide sequence: TGTGCCAGCAGTTCCCCGACTTACACAGATACGCAGTATTTT. The V and J genes are TRBV28 and TRBJ2-3; D gene unclear. CDR1 is MDHEN, CDR2 SYDVKM, per germline. CDR3 length equals 14 residues. With 4 bases removed from V and 2 bases from J, the gap between germline ends came to 10 bases.

V gene TRBV27 combines with J gene TRBJ2-7; 8 nucleotides match TRBD2. The V and J ends lost 6 bases and 1 base, in that order; junction bases with no gene match: 5. Per germline, CDR1 MNHEY and CDR2 SMNVEV (reference sequence). CDR3 length: 14 amino acids. This CDR3 reads CASSKLAVSYEQYF. In nucleotides, the CDR3 is TGTGCCAGCAGCAAACTAGCGGTATCCTACGAGCAGTACTTC.

The chain is built from TRBV7-2 and TRBJ2-5, with unresolved D. CDR1 and CDR2 (germline): SGHTA, FQGNSA. Trimming pared 5 bases from V and 4 bases from J, leaving 17 bases between. The CDR3 has 15 residues. The CDR3 reads CASSPVKRVGETQYF. The CDR3 DNA follows: TGTGCCAGCAGCCCCGTAAAAAGGGTCGGAGAGACCCAGTACTTC.

The rearrangement joins TRBV10-3 to TRBJ1-6; the match to TRBD1 covers 7 bases. The CDR3 has 13 residues. From germline, CDR1 is ENHRY and CDR2 SYGVKD. Trimming cost V 2 bases and J 12 bases; bases outside gene matches: 4. This chain's CDR3 is CAISEGTALPLHF. CDR3 in DNA: TGTGCCATCAGTGAGGGGACAGCCCTACCCCTCCACTTT.

To note about this clone: One end of the junction varies from germline; a read error may be responsible. The chain employs TRBV6-1 and TRBJ2-3, with D unclear. Germline-derived CDR1 and CDR2 are MNHNS and SASEGT. The CDR3 totals 12 residues. The CDR3 nucleotides read TGTGCCAGCAGCGAAGGGTGGGCTACGCAGTATTTT. Its protein is CASSEGWATQYF.

This clone was seen at least ten times. The chain links TRBV6-6 to TRBJ2-5; 8 bases match TRBD2. Per the germline V gene, CDR1 is MNHNY and CDR2 is SVGAGI (reference sequence). This CDR3 spans 14 amino acids. J lost 4 bases, V lost 6 bases, and 7 bases had no gene match. The CDR3 spells CASSPRGGAETQYF. CDR3 bases: TGTGCCAGCAGCCCCCGGGGGGGCGCAGAGACCCAGTACTTC.

There are a few counts of this clone. V and J are TRBV10-2 and TRBJ2-7; TRBD2 matches 12 bases. The CDR3 extends over 15 amino acids. CDR1 and CDR2 (germline): WSHSY, SAAADI. The V and J ends lost 11 bases and 6 bases, in that order; junction bases with no gene match: 14. The CDR3 region has the DNA TGCGCCGGCACGACTAGCGGGGGTCCGGACTCCGAGCAGTACTTC. Translated, it gives CAGTTSGGPDSEQYF.

CDR3 coding DNA: TGTGCCAGCAGTACCCGAGGACTACTCTACGAGCAGTACTTC. Translated: CASSTRGLLYEQYF. J is TRBJ2-7 and V is TRBV7-9; tentative D call: TRBD2 (6 bases). V lost 6 bases and J 3 bases, leaving 15 bases between the germline ends. The CDR3 length is 14 residues. CDR1 is SEHNR, CDR2 FQNEAQ, per germline (reference sequence).